This T cell receptor (beta chain) was sequenced during a study of neurological immune-mediated disorders. A single record per CDR3 protein comes from TCRdb applying MiXCR to the 5' RACE reads. The table shows some 30,000 distinct CDR3 sequences, with roughly a sixth occurring only once. The CDR3 totals 16 residues. Trimming took 6 bases from V and 0 from J, leaving 15 bases between them. Germline V gene data show CDR1 as MDHEN and CDR2 as SYDVKM. This clonotype was seen repeatedly, ten times or more. As for time point: technical triplicate 3. The genes are TRBV28 and TRBJ2-1; TRBD2 might be the D (6 bases). Sequencing used CD4+ T cells from blood. The source of this sequence is a female donor with HTLV-1-associated myelopathy (HAM/TSP). CDR3: CASRSTDGSSYNEQFF. CDR3 nucleotide sequence: TGTGCCAGCAGGTCGACCGACGGGAGCTCCTACAATGAGCAGTTCTTC.